This entry features one T cell receptor (beta chain) sequence. These data originate in a study of blood T cell repertoires in COVID-19. Unmatched junction bases numbered 4, after V lost 0 bases and J lost 0 bases. The CDR3 is 17 residues long. Germline CDR1 reads MGHRA; CDR2 reads YSYEKL. Per the original methods: Amplified reference gene primers provided the basis for estimating nucleated cell counts. Sequencing was performed with immunoSEQ multiplex PCR; in TCRdb, only in-frame clones are kept and a portion is missing. V and J calls and clone size are given by that table; D and trimming were obtained from the DNA. Among about 45,000 clones, around 90% were seen once, and the ten largest hold around 10%.

Sequencing used peripheral blood. V and J are TRBV4-1 and TRBJ2-1; 8 nucleotides match TRBD2. This receptor was obtained from a woman of 80 years or more with active COVID-19. The CDR3 loop reads CASSQDQRGSSYNEQFF. CDR3 nucleotides: TGCGCCAGCAGCCAAGATCAGCGGGGGAGCTCCTACAATGAGCAGTTCTTC.